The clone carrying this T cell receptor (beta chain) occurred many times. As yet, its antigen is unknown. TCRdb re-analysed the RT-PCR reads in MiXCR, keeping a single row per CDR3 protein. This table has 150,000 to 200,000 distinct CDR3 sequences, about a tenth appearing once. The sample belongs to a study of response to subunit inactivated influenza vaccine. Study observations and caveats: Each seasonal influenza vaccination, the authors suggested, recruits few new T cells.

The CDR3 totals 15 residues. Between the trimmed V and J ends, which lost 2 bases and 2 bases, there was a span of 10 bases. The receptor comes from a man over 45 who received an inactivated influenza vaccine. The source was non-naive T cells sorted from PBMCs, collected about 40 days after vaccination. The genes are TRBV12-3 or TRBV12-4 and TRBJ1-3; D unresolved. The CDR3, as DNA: TGTGCCAGCAGTTTACCCTCAGGAACTGGAAACACCATATATTTT. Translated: CASSLPSGTGNTIYF.